Listed here is a single T cell receptor (beta chain). Gene and germline names: mouse. The read ends 1 residue shy of where the CDR3 ends; the end is completed using the germline J gene. Time point reported: mouse harvest day 14 after allogeneic transplant. The graft held 10^6 splenic CD5+ T cells and 10^7 T-cell-depleted bone marrow cells. Mice had MHC-mismatched B6 into BALB/c GVHD, sampled day 7 or 14. The CDR3 consists of 15 residues. The J segment lost 1 base and the V segment lost 5 bases, leaving 5 bases of the junction unmatched. CDR1 is SNHLY, CDR2 FYNGKV, per germline (reference sequence). The data originate from a study of tissue T cells after allogeneic stem cell transplantation. Produced via immunoSEQ multiplex PCR; TCRdb's table is partial and in-frame only. The table lists 3,000 or so clones, roughly 40% of them singletons, with 15% to 20% in the top ten.

Sequencing input: gut tissue. This chain links TRBV3 with TRBJ2-3; 8 bases fit TRBD1. This TCR derives from a female BALB/c mouse given C57BL/6 T cells with graft-versus-host disease after an allogeneic hematopoietic cell transplant. The part of the CDR3 DNA that was read is TGTGCCAGCAGCACCGACAGGGGTGGTGCAGAAACGCTGTAT. As protein: CASSTDRGGAETLY. The complete CDR3 reads CASSTDRGGAETLYF.